A selection of T cell receptor beta chains follows, all from one sample in a study of blood T cell repertoires in COVID-19. Sequencing used immunoSEQ multiplex PCR; TCRdb keeps in-frame clones, though not all of them. This table holds about 300,000 clones, about 87% found once. Sequenced: peripheral blood. The origin of the receptors is an older man with acute or convalescent COVID-19. Both conserved end residues are part of each CDR3. The D gene is left open where the match is weak.

TGTGCCAGCAGAACTCCCGAGGGGGTTTACGGCTATGGCTACACCTTC,CASRTPEGVYGYGYTF,TRBV28,TRBJ1-2,-
TGTGCCTCCACAGGGGTTAGAGCCAATCAGCCCCAGCATTTT,CASTGVRANQPQHF,TRBV28,TRBJ1-5,TRBD1
TGTGCCAGCAGCCCAGGGGCCTCAGGGGTGGCTTTCTTT,CASSPGASGVAFF,TRBV7-9,TRBJ1-1,-
TGTGCCAGCAGCTCTTCGGGGATTAAACTAGCGGGAGGGACCGGGGAGCTGTTTTTT,CASSSSGIKLAGGTGELFF,TRBV5-4,TRBJ2-2,TRBD2
TGTGCCAGCAGTTACCGGCGGGTTGACATTCAGTACTTC,CASSYRRVDIQYF,TRBV6-2/TRBV6-3,TRBJ2-4,-
TGTGCCAGTAGTATTCTGGGGCGGTTCGCAACCGGGGAGCTGTTTTTT,CASSILGRFATGELFF,TRBV19,TRBJ2-2,-
TGTGCCAGCAGCTTACAGGGAGGCACTGAAGCTTTCTTT,CASSLQGGTEAFF,TRBV7-8,TRBJ1-1,-
TGTGCCACCCGCCCCGGACAGGGGAATAAGAATGAGCAGTTCTTC,CATRPGQGNKNEQFF,TRBV19,TRBJ2-1,TRBD1
TGCAGCGTTGGTTCCCTGTACGAGCAGTACTTC,CSVGSLYEQYF,TRBV29-1,TRBJ2-7,-
TGTGCCACCAGTGATCGACAGGGTCTTAGTAATCAGCCCCAGCATTTT,CATSDRQGLSNQPQHF,TRBV24-1,TRBJ1-5,TRBD1
TGTGCCAGCAGCAAATTCCCCAGGGCGGAGAACTACGAGCAGTACTTC,CASSKFPRAENYEQYF,TRBV21-1,TRBJ2-7,-